The present entry profiles one TCR beta chain with its context. The sample originates from a study of control samples from healthy donors and cancer patients. The CDR3 runs 15 residues. Germline V CDR1 and CDR2: MRHNA, SNTAGT. V shed 0 bases and J shed 0 bases, with 6 bases lying between them. Measured with immunoSEQ multiplex PCR; TCRdb has only the in-frame clones, and not every one. The table records approximately 210,000 clones, 91% of them present only once. The receptor was isolated from a young man in good health. The rearrangement joins TRBV6-4 to TRBJ2-1, with D uncertain. The source material was blood. The CDR3 protein is CASSDSGDSYNEQFF. The CDR3 bases are TGTGCCAGCAGTGACTCAGGCGACTCCTACAATGAGCAGTTCTTC.